This TCR beta chain comes out of a study of T cells after yellow fever vaccination. Findings and caveats of the study: Weaker, the secondary response had a peak occurring faster, on day 5 versus 15.

One entry per CDR3 protein, called by TCRdb with MiXCR from the 5' RACE reads. The table includes 250,000 to 350,000 distinct CDR3 sequences, roughly 4.3% detected once. This CDR3 is 13 amino acids long. V lost 7 bases and J 3 bases, leaving 12 bases between the germline ends. This clonotype was seen ten or more times. Its antigen is unknown. This TCR came from a man aged 18 to 35 who received the YFV17D yellow fever vaccine. The chain is built from TRBV12-3 or TRBV12-4 and TRBJ1-2; weak D call: TRBD1 (5 bases). The source was PBMCs, collected 15 days after the yellow fever booster vaccination. The CDR3 DNA reads as TGTGCCAGCAAGGGCGGGGCCTACTATGGCTACACCTTC. Protein: CASKGGAYYGYTF.